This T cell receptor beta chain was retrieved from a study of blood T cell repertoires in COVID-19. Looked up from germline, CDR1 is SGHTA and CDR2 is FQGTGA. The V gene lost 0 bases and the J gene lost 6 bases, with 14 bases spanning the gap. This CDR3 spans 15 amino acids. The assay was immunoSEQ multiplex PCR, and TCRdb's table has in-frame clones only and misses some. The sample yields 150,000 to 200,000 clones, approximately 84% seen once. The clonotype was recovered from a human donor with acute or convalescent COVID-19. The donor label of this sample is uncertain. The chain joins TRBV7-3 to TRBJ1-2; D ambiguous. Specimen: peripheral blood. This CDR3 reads CASSLTSDTVNGYTF. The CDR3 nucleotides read TGTGCCAGCAGCTTAACGTCGGATACAGTAAATGGCTACACCTTC.